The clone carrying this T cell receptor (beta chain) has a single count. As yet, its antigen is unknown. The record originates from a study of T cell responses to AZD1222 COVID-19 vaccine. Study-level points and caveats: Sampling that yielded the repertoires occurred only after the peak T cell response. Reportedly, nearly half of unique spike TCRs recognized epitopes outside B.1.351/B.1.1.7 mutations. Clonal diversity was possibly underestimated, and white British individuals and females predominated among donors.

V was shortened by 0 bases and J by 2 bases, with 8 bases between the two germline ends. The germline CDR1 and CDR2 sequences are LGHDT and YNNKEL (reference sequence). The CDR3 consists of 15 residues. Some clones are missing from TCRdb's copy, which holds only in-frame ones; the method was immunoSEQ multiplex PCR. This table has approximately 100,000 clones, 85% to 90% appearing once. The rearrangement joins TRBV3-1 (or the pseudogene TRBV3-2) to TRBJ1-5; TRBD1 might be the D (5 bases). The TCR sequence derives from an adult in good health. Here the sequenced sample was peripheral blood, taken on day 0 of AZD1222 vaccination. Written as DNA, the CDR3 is TGTGCCAGCAGCCAAGATCTGACAGGCAATCAGCCCCAGCATTTT. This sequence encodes CASSQDLTGNQPQHF.